This T cell receptor (beta chain) was identified in a study of shared clonotypes between healthy human individuals. Measured with immunoSEQ multiplex PCR; TCRdb has only the in-frame clones, and not every one. The sample includes roughly 2.2 million clones, roughly 92% of them seen just once. CD45RA+ naive and CD45RA-negative memory subsets were separated from CD4+ cells. V was pared by 4 bases and J by 0 bases, with 4 bases of the junction left unmatched. Germline V gene data show CDR1 as WSHSY and CDR2 as SAAADI. The CDR3 loop spans 16 amino acids. Input material: naive CD4+ T cells from PBMCs. As to subset: CD45RA+ positively selected. This sequence joins TRBV10-2 and TRBJ2-1; TRBD2 matches at 9 bases. This TCR was sampled from a man between 18 and 29 years old in good health. Some clones in this sample may be carry-over from other donors' samples. The CDR3 here is CASSGLAGSSYNEQFF. The CDR3, as DNA: TGCGCCAGCAGTGGGCTAGCGGGAAGCTCCTACAATGAGCAGTTCTTC.